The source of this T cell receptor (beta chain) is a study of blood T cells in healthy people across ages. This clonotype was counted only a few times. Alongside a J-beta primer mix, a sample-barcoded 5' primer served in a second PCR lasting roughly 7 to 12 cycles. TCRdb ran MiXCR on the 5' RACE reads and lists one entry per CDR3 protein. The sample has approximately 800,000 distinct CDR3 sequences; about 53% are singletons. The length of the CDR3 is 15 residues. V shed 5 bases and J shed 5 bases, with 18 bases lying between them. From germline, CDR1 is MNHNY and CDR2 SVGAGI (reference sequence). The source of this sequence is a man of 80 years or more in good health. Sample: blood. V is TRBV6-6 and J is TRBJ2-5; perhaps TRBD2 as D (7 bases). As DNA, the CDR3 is TGTGCCAGCAGTGCCCCGCAGGGGAGGGACGAGACCCAGTACTTC. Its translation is CASSAPQGRDETQYF.